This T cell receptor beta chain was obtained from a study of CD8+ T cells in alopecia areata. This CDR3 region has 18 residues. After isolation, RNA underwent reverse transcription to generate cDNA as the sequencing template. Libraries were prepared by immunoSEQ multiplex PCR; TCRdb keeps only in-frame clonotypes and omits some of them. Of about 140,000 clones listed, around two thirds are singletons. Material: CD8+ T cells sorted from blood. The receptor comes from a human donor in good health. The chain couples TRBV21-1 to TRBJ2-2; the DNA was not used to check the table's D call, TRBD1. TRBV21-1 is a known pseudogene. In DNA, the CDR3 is TGTGCCAGCAGCAAGACGCCGGACAGGGAATATTCGTCCGGGGAGCTGTTTTTT. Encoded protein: CASSKTPDREYSSGELFF.